One and the same sample provided the 5 T cell receptor beta chains below, sequenced in a study of T cells in Graves' hyperthyroidism and ophthalmopathy (dated by TCRdb to about 2019). Library generation was performed with multiplex PCR. For sequencing, an Illumina HiSeq 2000 was employed. The TCR beta CDR3 regions were amplified from RNA transcripts. A first-round RT-PCR of the TCR CDR3 used the HTBI primer set with the Qiagen OneStep RT-PCR kit. The raw public data were reprocessed by TCRdb itself: fastp quality trimming at Q25, MiXCR clonotype calling, in-frame beta chains only. Each CDR3 protein gets just one entry, which takes the most common genes and DNA from the rows behind it. The sample includes 530,000 or so distinct CDR3 sequences, with roughly 50% observed a single time. About 7.8% of the sample goes to the ten largest clones. Sequenced material: peripheral blood or thyroid tissue (not recorded which). The receptors come from a young woman with Graves' hyperthyroidism.

About this clonotype: A much larger clone differs by one base, so this may be a read error. V usage is TRBV6-6 and J usage is TRBJ1-1; D gene ambiguous. V dropped 4 bases and J dropped 5 bases, with 11 bases sitting between them. CDR1 and CDR2 (germline): MNHNY, SVGAGI (reference sequence). The CDR3 loop spans 13 amino acids. As DNA, the CDR3 is TGTGCCAGCAGTTTCCAACAGTGGACTGAAGCTTTCTTT. It yields the protein CASSFQQWTEAFF.

This clonotype was recorded once. The chain has TRBV2 and TRBJ2-5; 9 bases map to TRBD1. CDR3 length: 15 residues. The V and J ends lost 6 bases and 5 bases, in that order; junction bases with no gene match: 10. Germline V CDR1 and CDR2: SNHLY, FYNNEI. CDR3 amino acids: CASRNIGDRVETQYF. DNA for the CDR3: TGTGCCAGCAGGAACATAGGGGACAGGGTGGAGACCCAGTACTTC.

The chain joins TRBV7-6 to TRBJ1-3; TRBD1 matches at 7 bases. The CDR3 has 16 residues. The germline CDR1 and CDR2 sequences are SGHVS and FNYEAQ. The V segment lost 3 bases and the J segment 10 bases; nucleotides outside the gene matches: 15. The CDR3 sequence: CASSFSPGGQGETIYF. As DNA, the CDR3 is TGTGCCAGCAGCTTTTCCCCTGGGGGTCAGGGGGAGACCATATATTTT.

Worth noting for this clonotype: The CDR3 does not close with the conserved phenylalanine or tryptophan, likely indicating a read error. The DNA is left out, because the CDR3 cannot be placed on it with certainty; the CDR3 is given as TCRdb lists it. The V call is TRBV29-1, the J call TRBJ1-1. Ends included, the CDR3 has 8 residues. CDR1 and CDR2 (germline): SQVTM, ANQGSEA. This CDR3 reads CSVEILVR.

The chain recombines TRBV10-3 with TRBJ2-2; a weak D match, TRBD1 (6 bases). The CDR3 contains 15 residues. Per germline, CDR1 ENHRY and CDR2 SYGVKD. V shed 7 bases and J shed 0 bases, with 12 bases lying between them. The CDR3 loop is CAITPKGANTGELFF. The CDR3 coding sequence is TGTGCCATCACACCTAAGGGGGCGAACACCGGGGAGCTGTTTTTT.